The 22 T cell receptor beta chains in this list originate from one sample, sequenced in a study of T cells after somatic rescue of genetic block. Using immunoSEQ multiplex PCR, the repertoire was profiled, and TCRdb retains in-frame clones only, with some absent. Among roughly 67,000 clones, around 90% were seen once, and the ten largest hold just under 3%. What was sequenced was peripheral blood mononuclear cells (PBMCs). All receptors derive from a man aged 40-49 years.

The rearrangement uses TRBV19 and TRBJ1-4; the match to TRBD1 covers 7 bases. V lost 6 bases, J lost 0 bases, and 1 base stayed unmatched. The CDR3 contains 14 residues. The germline CDR1 and CDR2 sequences are LNHDA and SQIVND (reference sequence). The CDR3, as DNA: TGTGCCAGTAGCGGACAGGCAACTAATGAAAAACTGTTTTTT. Translation gives CASSGQATNEKLFF. Supplemented by reference TRBV19 and TRBJ1-4, the full variable domain reads DGGITQSPKYLFRKEGQNVTLSCEQNLNHDAMYWYRQDPGQGLRLIYYSQIVNDFQKGDIAEGYSVSREKKESFPLTVTSAQKNPTAFYLCASSGQATNEKLFFGSGTQLSVL.

The chain is built from TRBV19 and TRBJ2-3; the match to TRBD1 covers 7 bases. Per the germline V gene, CDR1 is LNHDA and CDR2 is SQIVND (reference sequence). The ends lost 6 bases at V and 0 bases at J; junction bases unmatched: 12. The CDR3 is made up of 17 amino acids. CDR3 nucleotides: TGTGCCAGTAGGGGCAGGGGGAATGACCGTAGCACAGATACGCAGTATTTT. Protein: CASRGRGNDRSTDTQYF.

The rearrangement joins TRBV7-9 to TRBJ1-3; D perhaps matches TRBD1 (5 bases). Trimming took 2 bases from V and 3 from J, leaving 8 bases between them. The CDR3 covers 14 residues. CDR1 SEHNR and CDR2 FQNEAQ come from the germline V gene (reference sequence). In DNA form, the CDR3 reads TGTGCCAGCAGCTTACGGGGACTTGGAAACACCATATATTTT. Translation: CASSLRGLGNTIYF.

The chain uses TRBV2 and TRBJ2-2; D possibly matches TRBD1 or TRBD2 (6 bases each). The CDR3 covers 15 residues. Trimming shortened V by 5 bases and J by 4 bases, and 14 bases separated the two germline ends. Germline CDR1 is SNHLY and CDR2 is FYNNEI. The CDR3: CASSSGVAATGELFF. CDR3 nucleotides: TGTGCCAGCAGTTCAGGGGTAGCGGCCACCGGGGAGCTGTTTTTT.

The CDR3 sequence is CASSTMTGGYGYTF. CDR3 in DNA: TGTGCCAGCAGCACTATGACAGGCGGGTATGGCTACACCTTC. The chain joins TRBV5-4 to TRBJ1-2; D possibly corresponds to TRBD1 (6 bases). The CDR3 consists of 14 residues. CDR1 SGHNT and CDR2 YYREEE come from the germline V gene (reference sequence). The V end was cut by 4 bases, the J end by 5 bases, with 15 bases between.

This chain links TRBV6-5 with TRBJ1-5; weak D call: TRBD1 (5 bases). The CDR3 covers 13 residues. V lost 6 bases to trimming and J lost 5 bases, with 11 bases between them. Per the germline V gene, CDR1 is MNHEY and CDR2 is SVGAGI. CDR3 coding DNA: TGTGCCAGCAGCACAGGTAGGGATCAGCCCCAGCATTTT. Protein product: CASSTGRDQPQHF.

This chain links TRBV27 with TRBJ2-2; 9 bases map to TRBD2. Germline trimming cut 3 bases from V and 3 bases from J; bases unmatched to any gene: 11. From germline, CDR1 is MNHEY and CDR2 SMNVEV (reference sequence). The CDR3 spans 18 residues. The CDR3 region has the DNA TGTGCCAGCAGTTTTTTCGCGCCTAGCGGGATGGACACCGGGGAGCTGTTTTTT. It codes for CASSFFAPSGMDTGELFF.

The J gene is TRBJ2-5, the V gene TRBV10-1, with TRBD1 matching 8 bases. J lost 1 base, V lost 2 bases, and 18 bases had no gene match. The CDR3 covers 20 residues. CDR1 and CDR2 from the germline V gene are WNHNN and SYGVQD (reference sequence). This CDR3 reads CASSEPVGQGKTGLQETQYF. The CDR3 region has the DNA TGCGCCAGCAGTGAGCCGGTCGGACAGGGAAAGACGGGGCTCCAAGAGACCCAGTACTTC.

In its sample, this clone was seen a few times. This chain uses TRBV2 with TRBJ1-3, with a possible D match to TRBD1 (5 bases). CDR1 is SNHLY, CDR2 FYNNEI, per germline. The CDR3 is 12 residues long. Trimming left V 7 bases short and J 4 bases short, with 8 bases between. The CDR3 DNA reads as TGTGCCAGCAACAGGCGAGGAAACACCATATATTTT. It yields the protein CASNRRGNTIYF. Full variable domain (outside the CDR3, taken from reference TRBV2 and TRBJ1-3): EPEVTQTPSHQVTQMGQEVILRCVPISNHLYFYWYRQILGQKVEFLVSFYNNEISEKSEIFDDQFSVERPDGSNFTLKIRSTKLEDSAMYFCASNRRGNTIYFGEGSWLTVV.

The chain joins TRBV25-1 to TRBJ2-1; tentatively, D is TRBD1 (5 bases). CDR3 length equals 16 residues. CDR1 is MGHDK, CDR2 SYGVNS, per germline. Deletions cut 3 bases from V and 0 bases from J, with 12 bases between. The chain's CDR3 is CASSDPGQNSYNEQFF. CDR3 DNA: TGTGCCAGCAGTGACCCAGGACAAAACTCCTACAATGAGCAGTTCTTC.

The chain combines TRBV9 with TRBJ2-4; the D call may be TRBD1 or TRBD2 (5 bases each). The CDR3 covers 13 residues. Trimming pared 0 bases from V and 9 bases from J, leaving 10 bases between. Per the germline V gene, CDR1 is SGDLS and CDR2 is YYNGEE. The CDR3 bases are TGTGCCAGCAGCGTAGCCAGGGACGGCATTCAGTACTTC. Protein: CASSVARDGIQYF.

The DNA for the CDR3 is TGCGCCAGCAGCCAATTCTCGAGGGAGCAGTTCTTC. Translation: CASSQFSREQFF. The rearrangement joins TRBV4-1 to TRBJ2-1; D is ambiguous. The V gene's germline CDR1 is MGHRA and CDR2 YSYEKL. V lost 2 bases and J lost 10, with 9 bases in between. This CDR3 is 12 amino acids long.

This clone was counted only a few times. The chain has TRBV29-1 and TRBJ1-1; 7 nucleotides agree with TRBD1. Trimming at V came to 7 bases and at J to 4 bases, leaving 9 bases not matched to a gene. In germline, CDR1 is SQVTM, CDR2 ANQGSEA. This CDR3 contains 13 residues. The CDR3 DNA sequence: TGCAGCGGTGGCCAGGGACAGCTCACTGAAGCTTTCTTT. It specifies CSGGQGQLTEAFF.

V usage is TRBV7-3 and J usage is TRBJ1-5, with D possibly TRBD1 on 5 matching bases. Germline lookup yields CDR1 SGHTA and CDR2 FQGTGA. V dropped 1 base and J dropped 7 bases, with 17 bases sitting between them. This CDR3 has 16 amino acids. CDR3 DNA: TGTGCCAGCAGCTTAAAGGGGCCTACCCATGGGCAGCCCCAGCATTTT. Residues: CASSLKGPTHGQPQHF.

The gene calls are TRBV6-5 and TRBJ1-1; TRBD1 is a possible D gene (6 bases). This CDR3 is built from 15 residues. V lost 7 bases and J 1 base, leaving 16 bases between the germline ends. Germline CDR1 MNHEY, CDR2 SVGAGI. CDR3 coding DNA: TGTGCCAGCAAAATCGTGGGGGCACAGAACACTGAAGCTTTCTTT. Protein sequence: CASKIVGAQNTEAFF.

The chain has TRBV25-1 and TRBJ2-3; 14 nucleotides match TRBD2. V was pared by 4 bases and J by 4 bases, with 7 bases of the junction left unmatched. The V gene's germline CDR1 is MGHDK and CDR2 SYGVNS. The CDR3 length is 17 residues. The DNA for the CDR3 is TGTGCCAGCAGTGTGGGGACTAGCGGGAGCGAGCCAGATACGCAGTATTTT. This encodes CASSVGTSGSEPDTQYF.

The rearrangement links TRBV27 to TRBJ2-7; no definite D call. Trimming took off 2 bases at V and 4 bases at J, with 18 bases between the two ends. Germline V gene lookup returns CDR1 MNHEY and CDR2 SMNVEV (reference sequence). This CDR3 contains 16 residues. The CDR3 loop is CASSLKPLTSVYEQYF. In nucleotides, the CDR3 is TGTGCCAGCAGTTTAAAACCTTTAACTTCGGTATACGAGCAGTACTTC.

This chain uses TRBV5-1 with TRBJ2-4, with D uncertain. V was trimmed by 5 bases and J by 1 base, leaving 13 bases between them. From germline, CDR1 is SGHRS and CDR2 YFSETQ. This CDR3 comprises 15 residues. CDR3 loop: CASRSDANAKNIQYF. CDR3 DNA sequence: TGCGCCAGCAGGTCGGACGCTAACGCCAAAAACATTCAGTACTTC.

The rearrangement joins TRBV7-9 to TRBJ1-2, with D possibly TRBD1 on 5 matching bases. The germline V gene has CDR1 SEHNR and CDR2 FQNEAQ (reference sequence). Trimming pared 5 bases from V and 3 bases from J, leaving 22 bases between. The CDR3 totals 17 residues. CDR3 loop: CASSHLGDRWTDYGYTF. The CDR3 nucleotides are TGTGCCAGCAGCCACCTGGGCGACAGATGGACCGACTATGGCTACACCTTC.

The chain uses TRBV29-1 and TRBJ2-1; D unclear. Per the germline V gene, CDR1 is SQVTM and CDR2 is ANQGSEA. Deletions cut 5 bases from V and 0 bases from J, with 8 bases between. There are 13 residues in the CDR3. The CDR3 coding sequence is TGCAGCGTTTTTGTGCCCTCCTACAATGAGCAGTTCTTC. Translating gives CSVFVPSYNEQFF.

For the CDR3, the DNA is TGTGCCAGCCGAGTGGCCGGGACAGGACCCTACGAGCAGTACTTC. It encodes CASRVAGTGPYEQYF. V usage is TRBV6-4 and J usage is TRBJ2-7, with 8 bases fitting TRBD1. The CDR3 is made up of 15 amino acids. The V gene end was trimmed by 8 bases and the J gene end by 2 bases; junction bases not matched to a gene: 11. Germline lookup yields CDR1 MRHNA and CDR2 SNTAGT.

The V gene is TRBV6-5, the J gene TRBJ2-1; TRBD2 agrees at 8 bases. The junction had 5 bases not matched to a gene; V was cut back by 2 bases and J by 8 bases. Germline CDR1 MNHEY, CDR2 SVGAGI. CDR3 length: 14 amino acids. The CDR3, as DNA: TGTGCCAGCAGTTACACGGGACTAGTATATGAGCAGTTCTTC. Translating gives CASSYTGLVYEQFF.